These 32 T cell receptor beta chains were all obtained from the same sample, sequenced in a study of lymphopenia after photon versus proton radiotherapy. Sequencing was performed with immunoSEQ multiplex PCR; in TCRdb, only in-frame clones are kept and a portion is missing. The sample includes 35,000 to 40,000 clones, 70% to 90% of them seen just once. Here the sequenced sample was peripheral blood, taken from a patient treated with photon-based radiotherapy. The receptor set was obtained from a man aged 50 to 60 with gastric cancer.

The gene calls are TRBV19 and TRBJ2-7; possibly TRBD1 or TRBD2 for D (5 bases each). Trimming removed 5 bases from V and 2 bases from J, with 16 bases in between. The CDR3 has 15 amino acids. Germline loops: CDR1 LNHDA, CDR2 SQIVND (reference sequence). In nucleotides, the CDR3 is TGTGCCAGTAGTTCGGCCGGGACGGCTACCTACGAGCAGTACTTC. It is translated as CASSSAGTATYEQYF.

This chain links TRBV15 with TRBJ2-3; 9 bases are a match to TRBD1. The CDR3 spans 15 residues. With 5 bases clipped from V and 2 bases from J, the junction kept 5 bases outside the gene matches. The germline CDR1 and CDR2 sequences are LNHNV and YYDKDF (reference sequence). CDR3 nucleotides: TGTGCCACCAGCGGTGACAGGGGGGTCACAGATACGCAGTATTTT. Protein: CATSGDRGVTDTQYF.

The chain links TRBV7-2 to TRBJ2-3; TRBD2 is a possible D gene (5 bases). Trimming stripped 7 bases from V and 3 bases from J, with 17 bases between. CDR3 size: 15 residues. Germline assignment: CDR1 SGHTA and CDR2 FQGNSA. DNA for the CDR3: TGTGCCAGCATCAACGCCGGGGTAGAGACAGATACGCAGTATTTT. It yields the protein CASINAGVETDTQYF.

This clone was seen once. The CDR3 nucleotides are TGTGCCAGCAGCGTAAGTTTGTCAGATACGCAGTATTTT. This gives the protein CASSVSLSDTQYF. V and J are TRBV9 and TRBJ2-3; D gene unclear. Germline values: CDR1 SGDLS, CDR2 YYNGEE. Trimming removed 1 base at V and 4 bases at J, with 7 bases between. This CDR3 contains 13 residues. Using reference TRBV9 and TRBJ2-3 for the parts outside the CDR3, the full variable domain is DSGVTQTPKHLITATGQRVTLRCSPRSGDLSVYWYQQSLDQGLQFLIQYYNGEERAKGNILERFSAQQFPDLHSELNLSSLELGDSALYFCASSVSLSDTQYFGPGTRLTVL.

This chain connects TRBV19 to TRBJ1-5; unclear D gene. V was shortened by 6 bases and J by 4 bases, with 10 bases between the two germline ends. CDR3 size: 13 residues. Germline CDR1 LNHDA, CDR2 SQIVND (reference sequence). CDR3 DNA: TGTGCCAGTAGGCCCGGACGGAATCAGCCCCAGCATTTT. Translated: CASRPGRNQPQHF.

The chain uses TRBV19 and TRBJ1-5, with a possible D match to TRBD1 (6 bases). The germline V and J ends were trimmed by 5 bases and 0 bases, with 17 bases remaining between them. CDR1 LNHDA and CDR2 SQIVND come from the germline V gene (reference sequence). The CDR3 sequence is 17 residues long. The CDR3 DNA sequence: TGTGCCAGTAGTCCCGGAGGGGGGCTCTATAGCAATCAGCCCCAGCATTTT. Amino acids: CASSPGGGLYSNQPQHF. The full variable domain, completed using reference TRBV19 and TRBJ1-5, is DGGITQSPKYLFRKEGQNVTLSCEQNLNHDAMYWYRQDPGQGLRLIYYSQIVNDFQKGDIAEGYSVSREKKESFPLTVTSAQKNPTAFYLCASSPGGGLYSNQPQHFGDGTRLSIL.

The CDR3 region is CASSGRSGGRYEQYF. The DNA of the CDR3 is TGTGCCAGCAGCGGACGTAGCGGGGGTCGTTACGAGCAGTACTTC. The chain couples TRBV7-9 to TRBJ2-7; 9 bases fit TRBD2. Germline trimming cut 5 bases from V and 4 bases from J; bases unmatched to any gene: 9. Germline loops: CDR1 SEHNR, CDR2 FQNEAQ (reference sequence). The CDR3 is 15 amino acids.

The V call is TRBV5-1, the J call TRBJ1-2; D not certain. V was shortened by 5 bases and J by 7 bases, with 18 bases between the two germline ends. Germline CDR1 SGHRS, CDR2 YFSETQ. The length of the CDR3 is 14 residues. The CDR3 DNA reads as TGCGCCAGCAGTACCTGGACGGGGATGCGTGGCTACACCTTC. This sequence encodes CASSTWTGMRGYTF.

The chain combines TRBV27 with TRBJ2-7; D perhaps matches TRBD2 (7 bases). The CDR3 sequence is 15 residues long. Germline-derived CDR1 and CDR2 are MNHEY and SMNVEV (reference sequence). V lost 6 bases and J lost 9, with 24 bases in between. The CDR3 loop reads CASRARRGGLGAQYF. For the CDR3, the DNA is TGTGCCAGCAGAGCCCGCAGGGGCGGACTAGGAGCGCAGTACTTC.

This rearrangement joins TRBV11-2 to TRBJ2-1; 10 nucleotides agree with TRBD2. J lost 3 bases, V lost 5 bases, and 7 bases had no gene match. Germline loops: CDR1 SGHAT, CDR2 FQNNGV. This CDR3 is 16 amino acids long. The CDR3 spells CASSISGGRGYNEQFF. The CDR3 DNA reads as TGTGCCAGCAGCATTAGCGGGGGGAGGGGCTACAATGAGCAGTTCTTC.

The chain uses TRBV6-5 and TRBJ2-1; TRBD1 matches 7 bases. V lost 2 bases and J lost 4; bases outside the gene matches: 5. The CDR3 loop spans 15 amino acids. Germline values: CDR1 MNHEY, CDR2 SVGAGI. The CDR3 protein is CASSYGGTVYNEQFF. In nucleotides, the CDR3 is TGTGCCAGCAGTTACGGTGGGACAGTGTACAATGAGCAGTTCTTC.

This chain links TRBV5-1 with TRBJ1-1; TRBD1 aligns across 7 bases. The CDR3 consists of 14 residues. V lost 4 bases to trimming and J lost 0 bases; unmatched junction nucleotides: 3. CDR1 and CDR2 from the germline V gene are SGHRS and YFSETQ. The DNA for the CDR3 is TGCGCCAGCAGCCCAGGACAGGTGAACACTGAAGCTTTCTTT. Translation: CASSPGQVNTEAFF.

V and J are TRBV28 and TRBJ2-1, with 9 bases identical to TRBD2. CDR1 MDHEN and CDR2 SYDVKM come from the germline V gene. Trimming cost V 6 bases and J 1 base; bases outside gene matches: 7. The CDR3 totals 16 residues. The CDR3 sequence is CASSTLAGGSYNEQFF. CDR3 nucleotides: TGTGCCAGCAGCACCCTCGCGGGAGGGTCCTACAATGAGCAGTTCTTC.

This clone has only one observation. The rearrangement links TRBV11-2 to TRBJ2-7; no definite D call. From germline, CDR1 is SGHAT and CDR2 FQNNGV. V was clipped by 0 bases and J by 1 base, with 10 bases between them. CDR3 length: 15 amino acids. The CDR3 DNA reads as TGTGCCAGCAGCTTAGAAGCACATGGGTCCTACGAGCAGTACTTC. It is translated as CASSLEAHGSYEQYF.

J is TRBJ2-3 and V is TRBV6-5, with D perhaps being TRBD1 or TRBD2 (5 bases each). Deletions cut 7 bases from V and 3 bases from J, with 17 bases between. CDR1 is MNHEY, CDR2 SVGAGI, per germline. The CDR3 is made up of 15 amino acids. CDR3 sequence reads: CASTWAGGETDTQYF. In nucleotides, the CDR3 is TGTGCCAGCACCTGGGCTGGGGGAGAAACAGATACGCAGTATTTT.

The chain combines TRBV18 with TRBJ2-5, with TRBD1 as a possible D gene (6 bases). This CDR3 spans 15 amino acids. V gave up 4 bases and J gave up 3 bases, with 15 bases separating them. Germline V gives CDR1 KGHSH, CDR2 LQKENI. CDR3 in DNA: TGTGCCAGCTCACGCACCGGGACAACAAAAGAGACCCAGTACTTC. Translating it yields CASSRTGTTKETQYF.

The chain joins TRBV5-1 to TRBJ2-1; a possible D gene is TRBD1 (6 bases). Germline V CDR1 and CDR2: SGHRS, YFSETQ. Trimming cost V 0 bases and J 7 bases, with 8 bases left between them. This CDR3 contains 13 residues. The CDR3 sequence is CASSLGQGNEQFF. The CDR3 DNA reads as TGCGCCAGCAGCTTGGGGCAGGGGAATGAGCAGTTCTTC.

The chain couples TRBV6-5 to TRBJ2-7; 9 bases fit TRBD1. This CDR3 comprises 14 residues. The germline V gene encodes CDR1 MNHEY and CDR2 SVGAGI. V lost 7 bases to trimming and J lost 4 bases; unmatched junction nucleotides: 8. CDR3 nucleotides: TGTGCCAGCACCGGATTAGACAGGGGGTACGAGCAGTACTTC. Translating it yields CASTGLDRGYEQYF.

The chain recombines TRBV5-6 with TRBJ2-1; no clear D. The CDR3 has 12 residues. The germline gives CDR1 SGHDT, CDR2 YYEEEE. V was trimmed by 1 base and J by 5 bases, leaving 4 bases between them. Here the CDR3 reads CASSLLNNEQFF. DNA for the CDR3: TGTGCCAGCAGCTTGTTAAACAATGAGCAGTTCTTC.

The chain uses TRBV5-5 and TRBJ2-1; weak D call: TRBD2 (6 bases). The CDR3 loop spans 15 amino acids. Per the germline V gene, CDR1 is SGHKS and CDR2 is YYEKEE (reference sequence). Trimming stripped 0 bases from V and 5 bases from J, with 12 bases between. CDR3 nucleotides: TGTGCCAGCAGCTTGGGGCAAAGGAGGGACAATGAGCAGTTCTTC. It is translated as CASSLGQRRDNEQFF.

This clone occurred a few times. The chain recombines TRBV4-2 with TRBJ2-7, with TRBD2 matching over 7 bases. V dropped 0 bases and J dropped 4; count of bases not matched to a gene: 6. Germline-derived CDR1 and CDR2 are LGHNA and YNFKEQ. The CDR3 sequence is 15 residues long. The CDR3: CASSQESSGPYEQYF. DNA for the CDR3: TGTGCCAGCAGCCAAGAGTCTAGCGGACCATACGAGCAGTACTTC.

The rearrangement links TRBV2 to TRBJ2-7, with 12 nucleotides matching TRBD2. V was clipped by 7 bases and J by 4 bases; unmatched bases: 17. The CDR3 is made up of 18 amino acids. The germline V gene has CDR1 SNHLY and CDR2 FYNNEI. Here the CDR3 DNA reads TGTGCCAGCACCCCCCGAGCTAGCGGGAGGGCCGCAGGATACGAGCAGTACTTC. Amino acid sequence: CASTPRASGRAAGYEQYF.

This chain joins TRBV7-8 and TRBJ2-7, with D perhaps TRBD1 or TRBD2 (5 bases each). CDR1 SGHVS and CDR2 FQNEAQ come from the germline V gene. The V end lost 4 bases, the J end lost 0 bases, and 10 bases lay between the germline ends. There are 14 residues in the CDR3. The CDR3 DNA is TGTGCCAGCAGCTCCCGGGACGCCTCCTACGAGCAGTACTTC. Residues: CASSSRDASYEQYF.

The rearrangement uses TRBV7-8 and TRBJ2-7; TRBD1 might be the D (6 bases). Germline CDR1 and CDR2: SGHVS and FQNEAQ. V was pared by 1 base and J by 0 bases, with 7 bases between. This CDR3 contains 14 residues. The CDR3 loop reads CASSLGGPSYEQYF. CDR3 in DNA: TGTGCCAGCAGCTTAGGGGGGCCCTCCTACGAGCAGTACTTC.

V usage is TRBV6-4 and J usage is TRBJ1-1, with unresolved D. Trimming removed 7 bases from V and 1 base from J, with 7 bases in between. Germline CDR1 and CDR2: MRHNA and SNTAGT. CDR3 length: 12 residues. For the CDR3, the DNA is TGTGCCAGCACTCCTGGGAACACTGAAGCTTTCTTT. Amino acid sequence: CASTPGNTEAFF.

The rearrangement uses TRBV19 and TRBJ2-7; TRBD1 matches 9 bases. The germline V gene encodes CDR1 LNHDA and CDR2 SQIVND (reference sequence). The CDR3 extends over 15 amino acids. Trimming cost V 5 bases and J 2 bases; bases outside gene matches: 7. The CDR3 bases are TGTGCCAGTAGTTTCCCGGGACAGGGTCCCTACGAGCAGTACTTC. Its translation: CASSFPGQGPYEQYF.

The chain links TRBV12-5 to TRBJ1-5; D remains unclear. Looked up from germline, CDR1 is LGHNT and CDR2 is FRNRAP. V lost 1 base to trimming and J lost 2 bases, with 15 bases between them. This CDR3 has 17 amino acids. DNA for the CDR3: TGTGCTAGTGGTTTGGGGAGACGGGGAAGGGGCAATCAGCCCCAGCATTTT. It encodes CASGLGRRGRGNQPQHF.

The genes are TRBV21-1 and TRBJ2-7. TRBV21-1 is a known pseudogene. The length of the CDR3 is 11 residues. The DNA of the CDR3 is TGTGCCAGCAGCAAAGGTGGCGAGCAGTACTTC. Its protein product is CASSKGGEQYF.

The chain has TRBV6-5 and TRBJ1-5, with no clear D. CDR1 and CDR2 from the germline V gene are MNHEY and SVGAGI. The CDR3 spans 9 residues. The V and J ends lost 7 bases and 7 bases respectively, with 2 bases between them. The CDR3 loop is CASTQPQHF. The CDR3 bases are TGTGCCAGCACCCAGCCCCAGCATTTT.

V is TRBV28 and J is TRBJ2-5; the match to TRBD2 covers 8 bases. V lost 1 base and J lost 1; bases outside the gene matches: 5. CDR3 length equals 16 residues. Germline loops: CDR1 MDHEN, CDR2 SYDVKM. The CDR3 DNA sequence: TGTGCCAGCAGTTTATTCGGGACTAGGGGCCAAGAGACCCAGTACTTC. This codes for CASSLFGTRGQETQYF.

This chain connects TRBV4-1 to TRBJ2-3; maybe TRBD2 (7 bases). This CDR3 is 17 amino acids long. Germline CDR1 is MGHRA and CDR2 is YSYEKL. Trimming cost V 0 bases and J 0 bases, with 13 bases left between them. CDR3 coding DNA: TGCGCCAGCAGCCAAGAAGGGGGGGGCGGCAGCACAGATACGCAGTATTTT. Its translation: CASSQEGGGGSTDTQYF.

This clone has only a few counts. The CDR3 loop is CASSLGGWNEQFF. As DNA, the CDR3 is TGTGCCAGCAGTTTAGGGGGGTGGAATGAGCAGTTCTTC. This chain joins TRBV27 and TRBJ2-1; TRBD2 is a possible D gene (6 bases). This CDR3 has 13 amino acids. The V gene's germline CDR1 is MNHEY and CDR2 SMNVEV (reference sequence). Trimming removed 2 bases from V and 7 bases from J, with 9 bases in between.